This entry features one TCR beta chain sequence. Its antigen is not identified. This sample stems from a study of neurological immune-mediated disorders. Study conclusions and caveats: Phylogenetic grouping assigned the repertoires of 18 of 34 multiple sclerosis patients to one related-CDR3 cluster, which constitutes a possible signature. The expanded clones of different subjects shared no CDR3 amino acid sequences (suggesting private repertoires in all groups).

With 1 base removed from V and 0 bases from J, the gap between germline ends came to 10 bases. The germline V gene has CDR1 LGHNA and CDR2 YSLEER. The CDR3 runs to 16 residues. 2 million unsorted PBMCs were stored in RNAlater at -80 °C before RNA extraction. Template-switch 5'RACE cDNA synthesis added a 10-nucleotide unique molecular identifier. Each CDR3 protein is one row after TCRdb ran MiXCR on the 5' RACE reads. This table holds 70,000 or so distinct CDR3 sequences, about 3% found once. Sequenced input: PBMCs. This TCR was sampled from a woman between 50 and 59 years old with multiple sclerosis. The chain links TRBV4-3 to TRBJ2-4; no firm D call. The CDR3 protein is CASSQGAVLAKNIQYF. CDR3 DNA: TGCGCCAGCAGCCAAGGGGCGGTACTAGCCAAAAACATTCAGTACTTC.